The sequence of this TCR beta chain was determined in a study of blood T cell repertoires in COVID-19. The wider study: COVID-19 samples from acute and convalescent phases originated in the United States, Italy and Spain. The cDNA or gDNA used as material had been derived from T cells, B-cell-depleted T cells, or PBMCs.

Authors' data handling: Quantification of nucleated cells was approximated via reference gene primer amplification. The assay was immunoSEQ multiplex PCR, and TCRdb's table has in-frame clones only and misses some. That table is the source of V, J and clone size, and D and trimming were worked out from the DNA. The repertoire holds about 35,000 clones, with 70% to 90% as singletons. The CDR3 runs 13 residues. V was trimmed by 8 bases and J by 8 bases, leaving 18 bases between them. The chain has TRBV12-3 or TRBV12-4 and TRBJ1-2; tentative D call: TRBD1 (5 bases). The sequence came from a human donor in a cohort sampled during active COVID-19. The sequencing sample was made of peripheral blood. CDR3 nucleotides: TGTGCCAGCTCCCCCGGGGGTCTAGGCGGCTACACCTTC. Translation: CASSPGGLGGYTF.